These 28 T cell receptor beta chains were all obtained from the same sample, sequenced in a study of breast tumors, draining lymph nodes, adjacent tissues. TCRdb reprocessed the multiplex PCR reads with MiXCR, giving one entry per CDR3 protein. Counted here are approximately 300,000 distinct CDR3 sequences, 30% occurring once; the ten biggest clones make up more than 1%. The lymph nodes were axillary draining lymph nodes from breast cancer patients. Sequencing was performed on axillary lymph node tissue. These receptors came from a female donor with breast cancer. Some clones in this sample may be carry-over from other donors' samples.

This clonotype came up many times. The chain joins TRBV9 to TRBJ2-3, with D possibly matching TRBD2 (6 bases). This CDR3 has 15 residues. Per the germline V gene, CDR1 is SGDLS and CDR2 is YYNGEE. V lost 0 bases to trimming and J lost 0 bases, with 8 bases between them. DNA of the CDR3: TGTGCCAGCAGCGTAGGGAGGGGTAGCACAGATACGCAGTATTTT. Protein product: CASSVGRGSTDTQYF. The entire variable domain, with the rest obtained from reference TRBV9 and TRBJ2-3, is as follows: DSGVTQTPKHLITATGQRVTLRCSPRSGDLSVYWYQQSLDQGLQFLIQYYNGEERAKGNILERFSAQQFPDLHSELNLSSLELGDSALYFCASSVGRGSTDTQYFGPGTRLTVL.

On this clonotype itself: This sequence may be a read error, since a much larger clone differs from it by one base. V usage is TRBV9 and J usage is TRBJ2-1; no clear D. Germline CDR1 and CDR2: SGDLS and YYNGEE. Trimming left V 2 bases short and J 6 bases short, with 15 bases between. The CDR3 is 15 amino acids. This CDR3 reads CASSVPEDPPNEQFF. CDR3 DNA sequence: TGTGCCAGCAGCGTCCCCGAGGATCCCCCCAATGAGCAGTTCTTC. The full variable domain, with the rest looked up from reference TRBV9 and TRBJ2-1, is DSGVTQTPKHLITATGQRVTLRCSPRSGDLSVYWYQQSLDQGLQFLIQYYNGEERAKGNILERFSAQQFPDLHSELNLSSLELGDSALYFCASSVPEDPPNEQFFGPGTRLTVL.

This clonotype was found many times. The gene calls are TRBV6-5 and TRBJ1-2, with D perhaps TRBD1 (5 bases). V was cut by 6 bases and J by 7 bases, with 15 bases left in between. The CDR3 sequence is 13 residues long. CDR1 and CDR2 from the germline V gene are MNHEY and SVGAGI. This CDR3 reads CASSRDAALGYTF. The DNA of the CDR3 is TGTGCCAGCAGCCGGGACGCAGCGCTTGGCTACACCTTC.

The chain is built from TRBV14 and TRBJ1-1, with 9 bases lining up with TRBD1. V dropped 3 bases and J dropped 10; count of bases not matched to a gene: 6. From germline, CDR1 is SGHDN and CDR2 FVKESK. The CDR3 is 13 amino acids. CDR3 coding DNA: TGTGCCAGCAGCCAGAGTCCGGGACAGGGAGCTTTCTTT. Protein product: CASSQSPGQGAFF.

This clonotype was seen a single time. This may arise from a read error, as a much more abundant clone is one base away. CDR3 DNA sequence: TGTGCCAGCAGGATAGGGAAAGAGACCCAGTACTTC. As protein: CASRIGKETQYF. J is TRBJ2-5 and V is TRBV5-6; D gene unclear. This CDR3 region has 12 residues. V lost 5 bases, J lost 3 bases, and 8 bases lay in between. CDR1 is SGHDT and CDR2 is YYEEEE in the germline V gene.

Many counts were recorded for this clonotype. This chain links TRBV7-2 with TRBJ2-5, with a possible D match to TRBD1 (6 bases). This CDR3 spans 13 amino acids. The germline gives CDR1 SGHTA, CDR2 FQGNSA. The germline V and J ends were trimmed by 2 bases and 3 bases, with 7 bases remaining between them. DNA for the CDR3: TGTGCCAGCAGCTTACAGGGGAAAGAGACCCAGTACTTC. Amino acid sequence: CASSLQGKETQYF.

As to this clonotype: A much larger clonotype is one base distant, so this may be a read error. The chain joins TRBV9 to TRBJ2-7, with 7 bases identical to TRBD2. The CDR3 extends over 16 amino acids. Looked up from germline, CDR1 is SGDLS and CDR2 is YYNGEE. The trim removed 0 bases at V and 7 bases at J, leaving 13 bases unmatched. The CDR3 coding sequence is TGTGCCAGCAGCGTAGCTCGAGGCGGGAGACTCGGGGAGCAGTACTTC. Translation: CASSVARGGRLGEQYF.

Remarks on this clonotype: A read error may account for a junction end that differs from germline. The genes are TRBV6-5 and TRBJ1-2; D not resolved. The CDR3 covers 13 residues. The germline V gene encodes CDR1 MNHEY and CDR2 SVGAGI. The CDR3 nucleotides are TGTGCCAGCAGTCACTCGAACAGCTATGGCTACACCTTC. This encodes CASSHSNSYGYTF.

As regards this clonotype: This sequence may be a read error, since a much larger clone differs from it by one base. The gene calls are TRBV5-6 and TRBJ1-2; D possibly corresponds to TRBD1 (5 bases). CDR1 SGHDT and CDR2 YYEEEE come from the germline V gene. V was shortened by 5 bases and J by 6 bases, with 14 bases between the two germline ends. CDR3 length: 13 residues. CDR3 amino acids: CASRTDFNHGYTF. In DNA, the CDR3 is TGTGCCAGCAGGACAGACTTCAACCATGGCTACACCTTC. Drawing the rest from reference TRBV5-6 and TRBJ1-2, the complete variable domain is DAGVTQSPTHLIKTRGQQVTLRCSPKSGHDTVSWYQQALGQGPQFIFQYYEEEERQRGNFPDRFSGHQFPNYSSELNVNALLLGDSALYLCASRTDFNHGYTFGSGTRLTVV.

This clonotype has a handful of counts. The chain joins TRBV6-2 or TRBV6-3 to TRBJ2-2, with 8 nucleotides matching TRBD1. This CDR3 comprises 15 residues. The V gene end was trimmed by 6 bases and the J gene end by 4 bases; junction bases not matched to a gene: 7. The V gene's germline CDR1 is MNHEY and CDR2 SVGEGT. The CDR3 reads CASSRTGKTTGELFF. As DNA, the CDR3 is TGTGCCAGCAGCCGGACAGGGAAGACCACCGGGGAGCTGTTTTTT.

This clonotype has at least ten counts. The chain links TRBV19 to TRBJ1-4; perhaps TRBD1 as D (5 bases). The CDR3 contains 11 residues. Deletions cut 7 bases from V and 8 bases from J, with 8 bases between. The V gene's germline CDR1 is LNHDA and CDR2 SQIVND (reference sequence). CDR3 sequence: CASKTVEKLFF. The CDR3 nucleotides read TGTGCCAGTAAGACAGTAGAAAAACTGTTTTTT.

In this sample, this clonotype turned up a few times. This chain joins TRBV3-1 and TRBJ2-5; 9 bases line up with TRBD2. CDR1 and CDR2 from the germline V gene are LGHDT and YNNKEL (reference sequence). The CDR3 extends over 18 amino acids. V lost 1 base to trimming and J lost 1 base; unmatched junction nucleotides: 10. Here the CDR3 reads CASSQGRTSEAFQETQYF. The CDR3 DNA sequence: TGTGCCAGCAGCCAAGGACGGACTAGCGAGGCCTTCCAAGAGACCCAGTACTTC.

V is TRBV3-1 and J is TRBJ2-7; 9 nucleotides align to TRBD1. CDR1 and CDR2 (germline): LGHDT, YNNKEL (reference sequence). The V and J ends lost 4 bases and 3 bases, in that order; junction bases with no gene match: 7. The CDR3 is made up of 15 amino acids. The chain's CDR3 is CASSLGTGNNYEQYF. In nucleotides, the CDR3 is TGTGCCAGCAGCCTCGGGACAGGGAATAACTACGAGCAGTACTTC.

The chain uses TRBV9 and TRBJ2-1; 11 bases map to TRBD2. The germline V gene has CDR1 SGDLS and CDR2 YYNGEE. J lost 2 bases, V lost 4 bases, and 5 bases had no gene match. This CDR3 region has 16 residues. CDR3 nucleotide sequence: TGTGCCAGCAGCATCTTAGCGGGGGGGGCCTACAATGAGCAGTTCTTC. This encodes CASSILAGGAYNEQFF. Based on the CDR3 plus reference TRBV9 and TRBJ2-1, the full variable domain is DSGVTQTPKHLITATGQRVTLRCSPRSGDLSVYWYQQSLDQGLQFLIQYYNGEERAKGNILERFSAQQFPDLHSELNLSSLELGDSALYFCASSILAGGAYNEQFFGPGTRLTVL.

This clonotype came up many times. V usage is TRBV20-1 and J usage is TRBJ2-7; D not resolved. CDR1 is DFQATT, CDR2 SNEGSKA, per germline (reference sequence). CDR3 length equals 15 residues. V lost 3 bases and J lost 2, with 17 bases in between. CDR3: CSARSAAIGPYEQYF. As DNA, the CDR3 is TGCAGTGCTAGGTCTGCTGCTATAGGGCCCTACGAGCAGTACTTC.

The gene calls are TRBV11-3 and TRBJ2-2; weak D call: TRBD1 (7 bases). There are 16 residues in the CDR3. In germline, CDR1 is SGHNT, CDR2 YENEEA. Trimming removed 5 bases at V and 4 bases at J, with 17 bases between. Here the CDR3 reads CASSPRGQGGTGELFF. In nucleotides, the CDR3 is TGTGCCAGCAGCCCCCGGGGCCAGGGGGGCACCGGGGAGCTGTTTTTT.

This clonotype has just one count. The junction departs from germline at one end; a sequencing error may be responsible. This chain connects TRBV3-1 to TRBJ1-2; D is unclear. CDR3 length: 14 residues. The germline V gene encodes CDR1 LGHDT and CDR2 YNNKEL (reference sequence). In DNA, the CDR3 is TGTCCCAGCAGCCACAAGTTGGCAGCCAATGGCTACACCTTC. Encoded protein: CPSSHKLAANGYTF.

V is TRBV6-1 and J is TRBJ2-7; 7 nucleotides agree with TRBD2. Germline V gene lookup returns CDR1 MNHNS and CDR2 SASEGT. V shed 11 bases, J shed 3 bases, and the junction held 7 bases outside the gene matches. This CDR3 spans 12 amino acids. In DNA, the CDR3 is TGTGCCGGATGGACTAGATTCTACGAGCAGTACTTC. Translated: CAGWTRFYEQYF.

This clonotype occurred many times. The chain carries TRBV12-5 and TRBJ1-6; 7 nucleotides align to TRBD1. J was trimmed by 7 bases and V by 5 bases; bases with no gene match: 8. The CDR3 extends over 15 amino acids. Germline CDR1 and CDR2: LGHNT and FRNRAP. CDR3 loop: CASGPGQATNSPLHF. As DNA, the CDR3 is TGTGCTAGTGGTCCCGGACAGGCCACCAATTCACCCCTCCACTTT.

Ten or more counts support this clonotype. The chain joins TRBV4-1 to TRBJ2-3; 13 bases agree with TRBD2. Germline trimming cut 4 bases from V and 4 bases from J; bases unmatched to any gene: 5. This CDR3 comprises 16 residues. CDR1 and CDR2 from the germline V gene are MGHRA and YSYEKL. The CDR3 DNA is TGCGCCAGCAGCCGACTAGCGGGAGGTGGGCCAGATACGCAGTATTTT. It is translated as CASSRLAGGGPDTQYF.

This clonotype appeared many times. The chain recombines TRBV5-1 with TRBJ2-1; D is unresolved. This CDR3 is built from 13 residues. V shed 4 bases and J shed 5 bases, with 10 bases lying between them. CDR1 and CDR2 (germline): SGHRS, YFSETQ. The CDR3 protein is CASSPRRHNEQFF. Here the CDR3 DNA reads TGCGCCAGCAGCCCCAGACGACACAATGAGCAGTTCTTC.

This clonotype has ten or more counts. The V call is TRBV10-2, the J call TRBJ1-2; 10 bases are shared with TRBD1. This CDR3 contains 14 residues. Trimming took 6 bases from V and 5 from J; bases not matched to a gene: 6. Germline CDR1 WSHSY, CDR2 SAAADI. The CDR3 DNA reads TGCGCCAGCAGCACGACAGGGGGCAATTATGGCTACACCTTC. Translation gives CASSTTGGNYGYTF.

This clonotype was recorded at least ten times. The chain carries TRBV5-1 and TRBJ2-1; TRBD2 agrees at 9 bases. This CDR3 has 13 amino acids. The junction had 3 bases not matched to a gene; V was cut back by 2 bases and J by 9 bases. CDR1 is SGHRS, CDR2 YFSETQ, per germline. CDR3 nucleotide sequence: TGCGCCAGCAGCTTTAATAGCGGGGGTGAGCAGTTCTTC. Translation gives CASSFNSGGEQFF.

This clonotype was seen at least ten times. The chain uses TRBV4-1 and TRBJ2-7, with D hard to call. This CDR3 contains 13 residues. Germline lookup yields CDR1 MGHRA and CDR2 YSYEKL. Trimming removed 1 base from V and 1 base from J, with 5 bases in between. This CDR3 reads CASSQVGSYEQYF. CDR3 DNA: TGCGCCAGCAGCCAAGTCGGGTCCTACGAGCAGTACTTC.

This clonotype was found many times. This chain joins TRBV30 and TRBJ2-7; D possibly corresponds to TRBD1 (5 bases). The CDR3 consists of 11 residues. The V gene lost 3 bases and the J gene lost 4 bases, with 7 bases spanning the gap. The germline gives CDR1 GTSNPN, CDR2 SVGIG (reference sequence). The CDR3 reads CAWRTGYEQYF. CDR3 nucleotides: TGTGCCTGGAGAACAGGATACGAGCAGTACTTC.

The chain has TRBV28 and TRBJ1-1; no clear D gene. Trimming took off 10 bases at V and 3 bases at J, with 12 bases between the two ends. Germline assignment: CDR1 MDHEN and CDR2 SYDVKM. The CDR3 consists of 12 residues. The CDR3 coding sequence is TGTGCCACCGCCCTCTCTGACACTGAAGCTTTCTTT. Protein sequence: CATALSDTEAFF.

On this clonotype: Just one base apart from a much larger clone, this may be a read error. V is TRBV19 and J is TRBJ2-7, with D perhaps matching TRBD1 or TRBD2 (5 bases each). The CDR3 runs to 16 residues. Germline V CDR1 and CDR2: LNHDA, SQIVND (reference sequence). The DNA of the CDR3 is TGTGCCTGTAGTATTTCGGGACGAACAAACTCCTACGAGCAGTACTTC. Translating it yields CACSISGRTNSYEQYF.

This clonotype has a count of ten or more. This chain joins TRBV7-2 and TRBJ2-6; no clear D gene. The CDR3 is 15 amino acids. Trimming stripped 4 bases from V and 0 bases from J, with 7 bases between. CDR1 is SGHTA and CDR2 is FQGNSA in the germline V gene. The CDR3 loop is CASSSYISGANVLTF. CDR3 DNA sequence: TGTGCCAGCAGCTCGTATATCTCTGGGGCCAACGTCCTGACTTTC.